This T cell receptor beta chain was captured by sequencing in a study of regulatory T cells in long-lasting Graves disease. Findings of the study overall: Study of thyroid tissue was not done, with only peripheral blood studied.

Noted time point: newly diagnosed GD, antithyroid drugs for less than 3 months. With RNA extracted from PBMCs as input, the TCR library was made. This clonotype was observed at least ten times. Antigen: not known. Trimming removed 4 bases at V and 10 bases at J, with 8 bases between. The CDR3 has 11 amino acids. The germline CDR1 and CDR2 sequences are MDHEN and SYDVKM. Arm-PCR of CDR3 regions and iRepertoire HTBI primers were used to build TCR beta libraries. Original analysis: Identification of gene segments yielded more than 60 TRBV and around 13 TRBJ across samples. TCRdb reprocessed the multiplex PCR reads with MiXCR, giving one entry per CDR3 protein. The V and J calls here are based on TCRdb, not the publication. The data contain about 450,000 distinct CDR3 sequences, 14% of them singletons. This sample also belongs to another study, concerning T cells in Graves' hyperthyroidism and ophthalmopathy. That source adds: With the HTBI primer set, the TCR CDR3 went through a first round of RT-PCR. In validation, the model predicted ophthalmopathy. These predictions came a median roughly 7.1 months before onset.

Material: peripheral blood mononuclear cells (PBMCs), obtained at new diagnosis, from a patient treated with antithyroid drugs. The chain joins TRBV28 to TRBJ2-1; D unclear. This receptor was obtained from a woman between 50 and 59 years old with Graves disease. The CDR3 DNA sequence: TGTGCCAGCAGTTCTACGTGGGAGCAGTTCTTC. This sequence encodes CASSSTWEQFF.